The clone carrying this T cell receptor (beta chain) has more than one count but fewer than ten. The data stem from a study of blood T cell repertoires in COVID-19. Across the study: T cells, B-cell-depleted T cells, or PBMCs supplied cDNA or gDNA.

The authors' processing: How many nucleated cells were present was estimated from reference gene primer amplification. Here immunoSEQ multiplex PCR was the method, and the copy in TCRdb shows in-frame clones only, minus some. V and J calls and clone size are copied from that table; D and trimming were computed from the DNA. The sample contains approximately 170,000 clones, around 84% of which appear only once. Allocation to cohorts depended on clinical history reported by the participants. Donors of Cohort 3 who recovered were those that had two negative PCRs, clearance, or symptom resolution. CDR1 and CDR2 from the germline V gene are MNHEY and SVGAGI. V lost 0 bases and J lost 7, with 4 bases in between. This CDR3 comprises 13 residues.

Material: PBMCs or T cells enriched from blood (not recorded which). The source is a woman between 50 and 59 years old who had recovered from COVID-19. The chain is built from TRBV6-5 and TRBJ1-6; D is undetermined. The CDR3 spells CASSYSRNSPLHF. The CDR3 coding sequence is TGTGCCAGCAGTTACTCCCGGAATTCACCCCTCCACTTT.